Each of the 30 T cell receptor beta chains below was sequenced from the same sample in a study of T cell clonality in common variable immunodeficiency (dated by TCRdb to between 2014 and 2017). The library came from the immunoSEQ multiplex PCR assay. Held by TCRdb, this immuneACCESS table contains in-frame sequences only and omits some clones. Under half of the omission traces to an unresolved V gene where checked; the cause of the rest is unknown. For this sample, 42,000 or so clones appear and none is a singleton. The ten largest clones add up to 2% to 2.5% of the sample. Sequencing was done on a sample of peripheral blood mononuclear cells. These receptors came from a person aged 18 to 75 in good health.

This clone was observed at least ten times. The read finishes 3 residues shy of the CDR3 end, and the germline J gene is used to complete it. The chain couples TRBV10-3 to TRBJ2-7; 7 positions match TRBD1. V lost 6 bases to trimming and J lost 3 bases; unmatched junction nucleotides: 5. CDR1 ENHRY and CDR2 SYGVKD come from the germline V gene. The CDR3 length is 13 residues. CDR3 DNA, as far as it was read: TGTGCCATCAGGAGACAGGGTGTCTACGAG. It specifies CAIRRQGVYE. The full CDR3 reads CAIRRQGVYEQYF.

This clone has at least ten counts. The CDR3 goes on 3 residues after the read ends, and that part is filled in from the germline J gene. The chain combines TRBV6-1 with TRBJ2-4; TRBD1 matches at 7 bases. Per germline, CDR1 MNHNS and CDR2 SASEGT. Trimming at V came to 4 bases and at J to 0 bases, leaving 6 bases not matched to a gene. The CDR3 has 16 amino acids. CDR3 residues: CASSARTGLAKNIQYF. Partial CDR3 DNA: TGTGCCAGCAGTGCACGGACAGGCCTAGCCAAAAACATT.

This clone appeared many times. The read ends 3 residues before the CDR3 terminus; that terminus is restored from the germline J gene. This sequence joins TRBV20-1 and TRBJ2-2; 11 nucleotides line up with TRBD1. The CDR3 length is 16 residues. The germline V gene encodes CDR1 DFQATT and CDR2 SNEGSKA (reference sequence). The CDR3 sequence: CSAIGQGARWSEKLFF. CDR3 bases read: TGCAGTGCTATCGGACAGGGGGCGAGGTGGTCGGAAAAG.

This clone came up many times. The CDR3 is cut off 3 residues early in the read; its end comes from the germline J gene. This rearrangement joins TRBV6-4 to TRBJ2-1; 11 bases line up with TRBD2. From germline, CDR1 is MRHNA and CDR2 SNTAGT. V lost 0 bases, J lost 7 bases, and 2 bases stayed unmatched. CDR3 length: 15 residues. Incomplete CDR3 DNA: TGTGCCAGCAGTGACTCTAGCGGGGGGGCTAATGAG. This gives the protein CASSDSSGGANE. The full CDR3 protein is CASSDSSGGANEQFF.

In regard to this clone: The read ends 3 residues early relative to the CDR3; the germline J gene fills the gap. V is TRBV5-4 and J is TRBJ2-5; 11 bases match TRBD1. V was pared by 0 bases and J by 3 bases, with 4 bases of the junction left unmatched. The CDR3 extends over 16 amino acids. Germline CDR1 SGHNT, CDR2 YYREEE (reference sequence). Partial CDR3 DNA: TGTGCCAGCAGCTTGGGGGACAGGGGGTTCGAAGAGACC. The encoded protein is CASSLGDRGFEET. From start to end, the CDR3 is CASSLGDRGFEETQYF. The whole variable domain, filled in from reference TRBV5-4 and TRBJ2-5, reads ETGVTQSPTHLIKTRGQQVTLRCSSQSGHNTVSWYQQALGQGPQFIFQYYREEENGRGNFPPRFSGLQFPNYSSELNVNALELDDSALYLCASSLGDRGFEETQYFGPGTRLLVL.

Many counts were recorded for this clone. The read finishes 3 residues shy of the CDR3 end, and the germline J gene is used to complete it. This chain connects TRBV2 to TRBJ2-1; 9 bases fit TRBD2. J gave up 5 bases and V 7 bases, and 9 bases lay outside the gene matches. Germline lookup yields CDR1 SNHLY and CDR2 FYNNEI. The CDR3 totals 15 residues. The CDR3 reads CASNRLAGKDNEQFF. The sequenced CDR3 bases are TGTGCCAGCAACCGTCTAGCGGGAAAAGACAATGAG.

This clone was recorded at least ten times. Read coverage stops 3 residues before the CDR3 terminus; the germline J gene supplies the remainder. V usage is TRBV30 and J usage is TRBJ2-7, with 9 bases matching TRBD1. Losses at the gene ends were 3 bases for V and 6 bases for J; bases not matched to a gene: 12. Germline CDR1 is GTSNPN and CDR2 is SVGIG (reference sequence). This CDR3 has 15 amino acids. CDR3 amino acids: CAWRKGQGKRGEQYF. The CDR3 bases that were read are TGTGCCTGGAGAAAGGGACAGGGTAAGCGAGGCGAG.

In this sample, this clone turned up many times. The CDR3 bases that were read are TGCGCCAGCAGCTTGCGGGGGGGAGAAGGAGATACG. Encoded protein: CASSLRGGEGDT. The full CDR3 protein is CASSLRGGEGDTQYF. The chain recombines TRBV5-1 with TRBJ2-3; TRBD2 matches at 8 bases. The missing CDR3 end, 3 residues past where the read stops, is filled in from the germline J gene. CDR1 is SGHRS and CDR2 is YFSETQ in the germline V gene. V lost 1 base to trimming and J lost 5 bases; unmatched junction nucleotides: 6. This CDR3 is built from 15 residues.

At least ten counts were recorded for this clone. The read terminates 3 residues ahead of where the CDR3 ends, so the germline J gene completes it. The chain is built from TRBV19 and TRBJ2-7, with 10 bases identical to TRBD1. Germline lookup yields CDR1 LNHDA and CDR2 SQIVND (reference sequence). Trimming took 10 bases from V and 4 from J; bases not matched to a gene: 7. The CDR3 is 13 amino acids. CDR3 DNA, as far as it was read: TGTGCCACTAGCCGGGGACAGGGGTACGAG. Residues: CATSRGQGYE. From start to end, the CDR3 is CATSRGQGYEQYF.

This clone was recorded a few times. The read stops 3 residues short of the end of the CDR3; the missing end is completed from the germline J gene. Distinct nucleotide sequences in the sample also encode this CDR3. The chain joins TRBV19 to TRBJ2-5; 14 nucleotides agree with TRBD2. CDR1 and CDR2 (germline): LNHDA, SQIVND (reference sequence). V lost 3 bases and J lost 5; bases outside the gene matches: 8. There are 17 residues in the CDR3. The sequenced CDR3 bases are TGTGCCAGTAGTATGCCGGGACTAGCGGGAGCTCGGGAGACC. Translation: CASSMPGLAGARET. The entire CDR3 reads CASSMPGLAGARETQYF.

This clone was picked up many times. The read stops 3 residues short of the end of the CDR3; the missing end is completed from the germline J gene. This chain uses TRBV20-1 with TRBJ1-1; 11 positions match TRBD1. V was pared by 5 bases and J by 0 bases, with 11 bases of the junction left unmatched. Germline-derived CDR1 and CDR2 are DFQATT and SNEGSKA (reference sequence). The CDR3 consists of 17 residues. The sequenced CDR3 bases are TGCAGTGCTCAAAGGGACAGGGGGTTCCCCATGAACACTGAA. Translation gives CSAQRDRGFPMNTE. The entire CDR3 sequence reads CSAQRDRGFPMNTEAFF.

Many counts were recorded for this clone. The missing CDR3 end, 3 residues past where the read stops, is filled in from the germline J gene. This chain links TRBV4-2 with TRBJ2-7, with a weak D call TRBD1 (6 bases). This CDR3 contains 14 residues. Trimming left V 2 bases short and J 3 bases short, with 11 bases between. Germline lookup yields CDR1 LGHNA and CDR2 YNFKEQ. The CDR3 bases that were read are TGTGCCAGCAGCCAACTCCGGACAGACTACGAG. Residues: CASSQLRTDYE. The entire CDR3 sequence reads CASSQLRTDYEQYF.

This clone was found many times. The part of the CDR3 DNA that was read is TGTGCCAGCAGCTTAGGGGGAGGGGCGTATGGC. Amino acids: CASSLGGGAYG. In full, the CDR3 is CASSLGGGAYGYTF. The chain joins TRBV7-2 to TRBJ1-2; TRBD1 might be the D (5 bases). The observed sequence ends 3 residues before the CDR3 terminus, with the missing tail filled in from the germline J gene. Germline-derived CDR1 and CDR2 are SGHTA and FQGNSA. V was shortened by 1 base and J by 5 bases, with 11 bases between the two germline ends. This CDR3 is 14 amino acids long.

This clone was seen many times. From the germline J gene comes the end of the CDR3, since the read stops 3 residues before it. V gene TRBV5-1 combines with J gene TRBJ2-1, with 13 bases fitting TRBD2. After removal of 3 bases from V and 7 bases from J, the junction contained 10 bases not matched to a gene. The CDR3 has 17 amino acids. From germline, CDR1 is SGHRS and CDR2 YFSETQ. The sequenced CDR3 bases are TGCGCCAGCAGCTCCCGACGTGGACTAGCGGGGGAGAATGAG. It specifies CASSSRRGLAGENE. The full-length CDR3 reads as CASSSRRGLAGENEQFF.

This clone was seen many times. The read terminates 3 residues before the CDR3 end, so the remaining end is supplied by the germline J gene. The V and J genes are TRBV9 and TRBJ2-7; D possibly corresponds to TRBD1 (6 bases). V lost 0 bases and J 6 bases, leaving 19 bases between the germline ends. The CDR3 has 16 residues. CDR1 and CDR2 (germline): SGDLS, YYNGEE. The sequenced part of the CDR3 DNA is TGTGCCAGCAGCGTAGGAGGGGACGTGGGGGCTAGCGAG. Its translation: CASSVGGDVGASE. The complete CDR3 reads CASSVGGDVGASEQYF.

The sample holds a few counts of this clone. One base separates it from a far larger clone, so it is likely a read error. The DNA ends 3 residues before the CDR3 does, and the rest of the CDR3 is filled in from the germline J gene. The chain links TRBV30 to TRBJ2-4; 8 bases match TRBD2. The CDR3 is 15 amino acids. Germline-derived CDR1 and CDR2 are GTSNPN and SVGIG (reference sequence). Partial CDR3 DNA: TGTGCCTGGAGTGTAATAGCGGGAACCAAAAACGTT. The encoded protein is CAWSVIAGTKNV. The CDR3 as a whole reads CAWSVIAGTKNVQYF.

This clone was counted at least ten times. The read finishes 3 residues shy of the CDR3 end, and the germline J gene is used to complete it. V and J are TRBV18 and TRBJ1-2; the match to TRBD1 covers 8 bases. Germline-derived CDR1 and CDR2 are KGHSH and LQKENI. This CDR3 is built from 16 residues. J was trimmed by 5 bases and V by 2 bases; bases with no gene match: 10. CDR3 bases read: TGTGCCAGCTCACCAACCCGACAGGGGTGGATATATGGC. Encoded protein: CASSPTRQGWIYG. The full CDR3 protein is CASSPTRQGWIYGYTF.

This clone was counted many times. The read terminates 3 residues ahead of where the CDR3 ends, so the germline J gene completes it. The chain has TRBV7-2 and TRBJ1-1, with 8 bases fitting TRBD1. V lost 3 bases, J lost 4 bases, and 7 bases stayed unmatched. Per the germline V gene, CDR1 is SGHTA and CDR2 is FQGNSA. The CDR3 extends over 15 amino acids. The sequenced CDR3 bases are TGTGCCAGCAGCTTCATCGGACAGGGCAGCACTGAA. Amino acids: CASSFIGQGSTE. The full CDR3 protein reads CASSFIGQGSTEAFF.

Many counts were recorded for this clone. The read ends 3 residues shy of where the CDR3 ends; the end is completed using the germline J gene. This sequence joins TRBV7-2 and TRBJ1-2; the match to TRBD1 covers 10 bases. The trim removed 4 bases at V and 6 bases at J, leaving 8 bases unmatched. The CDR3 totals 15 residues. Germline values: CDR1 SGHTA, CDR2 FQGNSA. Partial CDR3 DNA: TGTGCCAGCAGCTCCAGGACAGGGGGGGAAAATGGC. Its protein is CASSSRTGGENG. The CDR3, in full, reads CASSSRTGGENGYTF.

A remark on this clone: The read finishes 3 residues shy of the CDR3 end, and the germline J gene is used to complete it. The chain carries TRBV30 and TRBJ1-2, with 9 bases aligning to TRBD1. Germline CDR1 is GTSNPN and CDR2 is SVGIG (reference sequence). The V gene end was trimmed by 4 bases and the J gene end by 7 bases; junction bases not matched to a gene: 4. The CDR3 runs 12 residues. The part of the CDR3 DNA that was read is TGTGCCTGGACGGACAGGGGATTTGGC. This translates into CAWTDRGFG. The whole CDR3 protein is CAWTDRGFGYTF.

About this clone itself: From the germline J gene comes the end of the CDR3, since the read stops 3 residues before it. The V call is TRBV30, the J call TRBJ1-2, with D perhaps TRBD1 (6 bases). The CDR3 has 13 residues. Germline V gene lookup returns CDR1 GTSNPN and CDR2 SVGIG (reference sequence). CDR3 DNA, as far as it was read: TGTGCCTGGAGTCGACAGGCCCTCTCTGAC. This sequence encodes CAWSRQALSD. The full CDR3 reads CAWSRQALSDYTF.

This clone has a count of ten or more. The CDR3 extends 3 residues past the end of the read, so its final part is completed from the germline J gene. The same CDR3 arises from other DNA sequences in this sample as well. The chain recombines TRBV20-1 with TRBJ2-3, with D perhaps matching TRBD1 (7 bases). Germline-derived CDR1 and CDR2 are DFQATT and SNEGSKA (reference sequence). V lost 7 bases, J lost 4 bases, and 15 bases lay in between. This CDR3 comprises 13 residues. The sequenced part of the CDR3 DNA is TGCAGTGTAGGAGGGGGCAGGTCAGATACG. Its protein product is CSVGGGRSDT. The CDR3 in full is CSVGGGRSDTQYF.

The sample holds many counts of this clone. The read comes to an end 3 residues before the CDR3 does, leaving the germline J gene to fill in the end. This rearrangement joins TRBV19 to TRBJ2-7; 8 nucleotides line up with TRBD1. V gave up 1 base and J gave up 3 bases; unmatched junction bases: 5. CDR3 length: 15 residues. The germline CDR1 and CDR2 sequences are LNHDA and SQIVND (reference sequence). The CDR3 is CASSIGGQGVYEQYF. CDR3 DNA (partial): TGTGCCAGTAGTATAGGCGGACAGGGTGTCTACGAG.

In this sample, this clone turned up many times. The read ends 3 residues before the CDR3 terminus; that terminus is restored from the germline J gene. Other DNA sequences in this specimen translate into the identical CDR3. The rearrangement links TRBV29-1 to TRBJ2-3; 7 nucleotides align to TRBD1. This CDR3 is built from 13 residues. Trimming cost V 8 bases and J 4 bases; bases outside gene matches: 9. CDR1 and CDR2 from the germline V gene are SQVTM and ANQGSEA. CDR3 DNA (partial): TGCAGCCCTTATATCCAGGGGGCAGATACG. Protein sequence: CSPYIQGADT. The whole CDR3 sequence reads CSPYIQGADTQYF.

This clone was observed at least ten times. The read is 3 residues too short to cover the CDR3 end, so that end is filled in from the germline J gene. The chain combines TRBV2 with TRBJ1-2; 10 bases are a match to TRBD1. The J segment lost 4 bases and the V segment lost 8 bases, leaving 7 bases of the junction unmatched. This CDR3 contains 14 residues. CDR1 and CDR2 from the germline V gene are SNHLY and FYNNEI. The chain's CDR3 is CASLPGQGPYGYTF. Partial CDR3 DNA: TGTGCCAGCCTACCGGGACAGGGGCCCTATGGC.

This clone appeared many times. The CDR3 goes on 3 residues after the read ends, and that part is filled in from the germline J gene. This chain links TRBV23-1 with TRBJ1-3, with D possibly TRBD1 on 6 matching bases. TRBV23-1 is known as an ORF, though its function is uncertain. This CDR3 has 16 amino acids. Trimming stripped 8 bases from V and 1 base from J, with 18 bases between. The CDR3 bases that were read are TGCGCCAGCCGACCGGGGGGGGCTTGGTCTGGAAACACC. It is translated as CASRPGGAWSGNT. The full CDR3 protein is CASRPGGAWSGNTIYF.

As concerns this clone: The read finishes 3 residues shy of the CDR3 end, and the germline J gene is used to complete it. The chain uses TRBV30 and TRBJ1-2, with 9 bases matching TRBD1. This CDR3 region has 13 residues. Germline CDR1 and CDR2: GTSNPN and SVGIG (reference sequence). The DNA read from the CDR3 is TGTGCCCACCGGACAGGGGTGGCGGATGAC. It translates to CAHRTGVADD. In full, the CDR3 is CAHRTGVADDYTF.

This clone was observed many times. The sequence runs out 3 residues before the end of the CDR3; the remainder is reconstructed from the germline J gene. V gene TRBV5-1 combines with J gene TRBJ2-5, with a weak D call TRBD2 (6 bases). CDR1 SGHRS and CDR2 YFSETQ come from the germline V gene. V gave up 0 bases and J gave up 1 base, with 7 bases separating them. The CDR3 is made up of 14 amino acids. The DNA read from the CDR3 is TGCGCCAGCAGCTTGGGGACTACCCAAGAGACC. It encodes CASSLGTTQET. The complete CDR3 sequence is CASSLGTTQETQYF.

This clone has at least ten counts. From the germline J gene comes the end of the CDR3, since the read stops 3 residues before it. The chain has TRBV19 and TRBJ1-2; D is uncertain. Germline lookup yields CDR1 LNHDA and CDR2 SQIVND (reference sequence). The CDR3 has 15 amino acids. V was cut by 5 bases and J by 0 bases, with 13 bases left in between. The DNA read from the CDR3 is TGTGCCAGTAGTGACCGGCGCGGAACTAACTATGGC. Its protein is CASSDRRGTNYG. The CDR3 in full is CASSDRRGTNYGYTF. Variable domain in full (rest from reference TRBV19 and TRBJ1-2): DGGITQSPKYLFRKEGQNVTLSCEQNLNHDAMYWYRQDPGQGLRLIYYSQIVNDFQKGDIAEGYSVSREKKESFPLTVTSAQKNPTAFYLCASSDRRGTNYGYTFGSGTRLTVV.

This clone appeared many times. The read stops 3 residues short of the end of the CDR3; the missing end is completed from the germline J gene. The chain is built from TRBV19 and TRBJ2-1; 7 bases are shared with TRBD1. The V gene end was trimmed by 6 bases and the J gene end by 6 bases; junction bases not matched to a gene: 11. The CDR3 is 15 residues long. Germline V lookup: CDR1 LNHDA, CDR2 SQIVND (reference sequence). The covered CDR3 bases are TGTGCCAGTAGCCCAACAGGGGTCGTCGGCAATGAG. It specifies CASSPTGVVGNE. The full CDR3 is CASSPTGVVGNEQFF.